The sequence of this T cell receptor beta chain was determined in a study of PD-1 blockade in classical Hodgkin lymphoma. Findings and limits, study-wide: Compared with baseline, CD4+ but not CD8+ TCR diversity had risen significantly by C4D1. Newly diagnosed and completely responding patients shared comparable baseline diversity. Reported baseline diversity: healthy donors highest, relapsed/refractory patients lowest. Why the repertoires differ is still unclear, perhaps disease activity or prior therapy.

The time point is: cycle 4 day 1 (C4D1), after 5 to 7 weeks of nivolumab. All patients experienced relapse after autologous stem cell transplantation, and brentuximab vedotin exposure was variable. With regard to this clone: Its antigen is unidentified.

Measured with immunoSEQ multiplex PCR; TCRdb has only the in-frame clones, and not every one. The repertoire has about 96,000 clones, approximately 94% of them found once; the top ten carry roughly 2%. The source is a human donor with classical Hodgkin lymphoma. The specimen was peripheral blood mononuclear cells (PBMCs), collected before the fourth cycle of nivolumab.

The DNA for the CDR3 is TGTGCCAGCAGCCCAAGGGGAGACTACAATGAGCAGTTCTTC. Amino acids: CASSPRGDYNEQFF. The chain carries TRBV14 and TRBJ2-1; D is perhaps TRBD1 or TRBD2 (5 bases each). CDR1 and CDR2 (germline): SGHDN, FVKESK. Trimming pared 4 bases from V and 3 bases from J, leaving 10 bases between. This CDR3 spans 14 amino acids.